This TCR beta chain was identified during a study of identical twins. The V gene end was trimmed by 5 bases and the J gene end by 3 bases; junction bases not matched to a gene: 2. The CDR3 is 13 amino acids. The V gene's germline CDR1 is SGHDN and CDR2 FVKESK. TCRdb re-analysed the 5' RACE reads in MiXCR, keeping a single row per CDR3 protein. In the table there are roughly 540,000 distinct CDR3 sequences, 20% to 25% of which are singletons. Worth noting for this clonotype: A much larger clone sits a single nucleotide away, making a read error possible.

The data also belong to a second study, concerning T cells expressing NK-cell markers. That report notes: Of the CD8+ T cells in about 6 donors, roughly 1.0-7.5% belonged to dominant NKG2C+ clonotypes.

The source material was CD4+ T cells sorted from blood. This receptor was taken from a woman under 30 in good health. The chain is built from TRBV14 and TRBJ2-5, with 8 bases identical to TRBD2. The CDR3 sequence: CASSGSGKETQYF. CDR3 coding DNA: TGTGCCAGCAGCGGTAGCGGGAAAGAGACCCAGTACTTC.